The rows below give T cell receptor beta chains drawn from one sample of a study of blood T cell repertoires in COVID-19. TCRdb keeps only in-frame clones here, not all; method: immunoSEQ multiplex PCR. The table lists approximately 19,000 clones, 90% to 95% of them singletons. Sequenced material: peripheral blood. The source is a human donor in a cohort sampled during active COVID-19. Both conserved end residues are part of each CDR3. Fields, in order: clone size, V gene, D gene, J gene, CDR3 DNA, CDR3 protein. A D gene is named only where the DNA matches it firmly. Size tells how often a clone was seen (once, few, many) or the class of an expanded clone, and some rows leave it out.

once	TRBV20-1	.	TRBJ1-1	TGCAGTGCTAGTCAGGGGTCAGGGGCGACTGAAGCTTTCTTT	CSASQGSGATEAFF
.	TRBV4-3	TRBD1	TRBJ2-4	TGCGCCAGCAGCCAAGATTGGGGTCGACAGGGCTTTTACTTC	CASSQDWGRQGFYF
.	TRBV6-5	.	TRBJ1-1	TGTGCCAGCAGTTCCGGGGGAGGGAAGGACACTGAAGCTTTCTTT	CASSSGGGKDTEAFF
.	TRBV4-1	.	TRBJ1-3	TGCGCCAGCAGCCAGTCGGGACTCTCTGGAAACACCATATATTTT	CASSQSGLSGNTIYF
.	TRBV4-2	TRBD2	TRBJ2-7	TGTGCCAGCAGCCCCCTGGGACTAGCGGTCTCCTACGAGCAGTACTTC	CASSPLGLAVSYEQYF
few	TRBV7-2	.	TRBJ2-1	TGTGCCAGCAGCTTAGGTTGGCTTGACAATGAGCAGTTCTTC	CASSLGWLDNEQFF
.	TRBV13	TRBD2	TRBJ2-2	TGTGCCAGCAGCTTAGACTCGCGGGGGGGCCCCACCGGGGAGCTGTTTTTT	CASSLDSRGGPTGELFF
.	TRBV4-3	TRBD1	TRBJ1-1	TGCGCCAGCAGCCAAGAAGCGGTGCGACAGGGGAGGTTTGAAGCTTTCTTT	CASSQEAVRQGRFEAFF
.	TRBV7-2	.	TRBJ2-7	TGTGCCAGCAGCTTAGACCAGAGGAGCTCCTACGAGCAGTACTTC	CASSLDQRSSYEQYF
.	TRBV19	.	TRBJ2-1	TGTGCCAGTAGTATTGGGGGCAGGCTAAAGCAGTTCTTC	CASSIGGRLKQFF
once	TRBV7-9	.	TRBJ1-5	TGTGCCAGCAGCTTAGGCGGAGGTCAGCCCCAGCATTTT	CASSLGGGQPQHF
.	TRBV29-1	TRBD1	TRBJ1-1	TGCAGCGTCCGGGACAGGGTTCCGGGGACTGAAGCTTTCTTT	CSVRDRVPGTEAFF
.	TRBV9	TRBD2	TRBJ2-1	TGTGCCAGCAGCGTAGTTGCTAGCGGGGGACTTTACAATGAGCAGTTCTTC	CASSVVASGGLYNEQFF
.	TRBV11-2	.	TRBJ2-3	TGTGCCAGCAGCTTAGGTAACAGGGGCACAGATACGCAGTATTTT	CASSLGNRGTDTQYF
.	TRBV24-1	TRBD2	TRBJ2-5	TGTGCCACCAGTGACCCGACTAGCGGGGGGGAAGAGACCCAGTACTTC	CATSDPTSGGEETQYF
.	TRBV28	TRBD1	TRBJ1-5	TGTGCCAGCAGTGCCGCCGAGACAGGGGTTCAGCCCCAGCATTTT	CASSAAETGVQPQHF
few	TRBV9	TRBD2	TRBJ2-6	TGTGCCAGCAGCTCAGGACTAGCGGGAGTATGGGGCTCGCGTGGGGCCAACGTCCTGACTTTC	CASSSGLAGVWGSRGANVLTF
once	TRBV29-1	TRBD1	TRBJ2-7	TGCAGCGTTGTGTCGATTGGACAGGCGAGGCCCTACGAGCAGTACTTC	CSVVSIGQARPYEQYF
.	TRBV21-1	.	TRBJ2-6	TGTGCCAGCAGCAACCTACTATGCGTCCTGACTTTC	CASSNLLCVLTF
.	TRBV5-4	TRBD2	TRBJ2-1	TGTGCCAGCAGCGGGGGGGGACTAGCGGAGATAAGCTCCTACAATGAGCAGTTCTTC	CASSGGGLAEISSYNEQFF
.	TRBV6-7	TRBD1	TRBJ2-3	TGTGCCGGCAGTAAGCGACAGGGGGCTTTTTTGTTTGGCGAAGCTTCATCAGATACGCAGTATTTT	CAGSKRQGAFLFGEASSDTQYF
.	TRBV4-1	TRBD2	TRBJ2-1	TGCGCCAGCAGCCAAGATCGGGAACTAGCGGGAGGGAGTAATGAGCAGTTCTTC	CASSQDRELAGGSNEQFF
.	TRBV20-1	TRBD2	TRBJ2-4	TGCAGTGCTGGACTAGGCATTCAGTACTTC	CSAGLGIQYF
.	TRBV4-1	.	TRBJ2-3	TGCGCCAGCAGCCAACCCGAGGAGATAGCGGAGACTTTT	CASSQPEEIAETF
.	TRBV5-4	TRBD2	TRBJ2-5	TGTGCCAGCAGCTTGGTATATGTTTCGGGAGGGCCAGAAGAGACCCAGTACTTC	CASSLVYVSGGPEETQYF
.	TRBV30	TRBD1	TRBJ2-3	TGTGCCTGGAGACTAGCGGACAGGGGGCCAGATACGCAGTATTTT	CAWRLADRGPDTQYF
.	TRBV30	.	TRBJ2-7	TGTGCCTGGAGTGTAGGAGTCGGGTCCTACGAGCAGTACTTC	CAWSVGVGSYEQYF
.	TRBV7-9	.	TRBJ2-1	TGTGCCAGCAGCTTGGCGGGACACAATGAGCAGTTCTTC	CASSLAGHNEQFF
.	TRBV6-2/TRBV6-3	.	TRBJ2-3	TGTGCCAGCAGTTGGGTGGGGACTGATACGCAGTATTTT	CASSWVGTDTQYF
.	TRBV30	.	TRBJ2-1	TGTGCCTGGAGTGTACGGTTTAGAGCGGGCTCCTACAATGAGCAGTTCTTC	CAWSVRFRAGSYNEQFF
.	TRBV4-1	TRBD1	TRBJ2-7	TGCGCCAGCAGCCAAGGGACAGGAACTTTATACGAGCAGTACTTC	CASSQGTGTLYEQYF
.	TRBV9	.	TRBJ1-5	TGTGCCAGCAGTAGACAGGCGGGCAATCAGCCCCAGCATTTT	CASSRQAGNQPQHF
.	TRBV6-5	TRBD1	TRBJ2-4	TGTGCCAGCACCCAAACGGGGACAGGGGGAAACATTCAGTACTTC	CASTQTGTGGNIQYF
.	TRBV27	.	TRBJ1-5	TGTGCCAGCAGTTTATTAGGCAGGGCTTCAGGTCAGCCCCAGCATTTT	CASSLLGRASGQPQHF
.	TRBV4-3	.	TRBJ1-2	TGCGCCAGCAGCCAAGATGCCTTTGGGGAGGGTGGCTACACCTTC	CASSQDAFGEGGYTF
.	TRBV7-9	.	TRBJ2-1	TGTGCCAGCAGCTACGACATCTACAATGAGCAGTTCTTC	CASSYDIYNEQFF
once	TRBV11-2	.	TRBJ2-7	TGTGCCAGCGGGAAAGGGGGCGGGAACACCTACGAGCAGTACTTC	CASGKGGGNTYEQYF
.	TRBV19	.	TRBJ1-1	TGTGCCAGTAGTACCCCTTTGGAGAGGAACACTGAAGCTTTCTTT	CASSTPLERNTEAFF
.	TRBV6-5	.	TRBJ2-7	TGTGCCAGCAGAGCTGGAGGGCCCTACGAGCAGTACTTC	CASRAGGPYEQYF
.	TRBV5-4	TRBD1	TRBJ2-7	TGTGCCAGCAGCTTGGGACAGGGGGCCTACGAGCAGTACTTC	CASSLGQGAYEQYF
few	TRBV5-8	.	TRBJ2-7	TGTGCCAGCAGCTTGAGGGGGACGTCCTACGAGCAGTACTTC	CASSLRGTSYEQYF
.	TRBV19	TRBD1	TRBJ1-1	TGTGCCAGTATTCAAATCGGGACAGCCAACACTGAAGCTTTCTTT	CASIQIGTANTEAFF
once	TRBV28	TRBD2	TRBJ2-7	TGTGCCAGCAGTAGACTAGCGGGGGACTACGAGCAGTACTTC	CASSRLAGDYEQYF
.	TRBV6-1	.	TRBJ2-5	TGTGCCAGCAGTGATCCCGGACTAATGGTGGAGACCCAGTACTTC	CASSDPGLMVETQYF
.	TRBV6-5	TRBD1	TRBJ1-3	TGTGCCAGCAGATGGACAGGAGGAAACACCATATATTTT	CASRWTGGNTIYF
.	TRBV19	TRBD1	TRBJ2-5	TGTGCCAGTAGCCCAGGACAGGACCAAGAGACCCAGTACTTC	CASSPGQDQETQYF
.	TRBV28	TRBD1	TRBJ2-6	TGTGCCAGCCTGACAGGGGTCGGGGCCAACGTCCTGACTTTC	CASLTGVGANVLTF
once	TRBV7-2	TRBD2	TRBJ2-5	TGTGCCAGCAGCTTAATGGGGACTAGCGGGTTACAGAAGACCCAGTACTTC	CASSLMGTSGLQKTQYF
.	TRBV19	TRBD2	TRBJ2-3	TGTGCCAGTAGCCCCGGACTAGCGGAGGGCCATACGCAGTATTTT	CASSPGLAEGHTQYF
.	TRBV18	.	TRBJ1-2	TGTGCCAGCTCACGACGTCTAACAGGATCTACCTATGGCTACACCTTC	CASSRRLTGSTYGYTF
.	TRBV9	.	TRBJ2-2	TGTGCCAGCAGGGAGGGGTTGAACACCGGGGAGCTGTTTTTT	CASREGLNTGELFF
.	TRBV5-4	TRBD2	TRBJ2-3	TGTGCCAGCAGGCGGAGGTCCAGCGGGGGGGGAGATACGCAGTATTTT	CASRRRSSGGGDTQYF
.	TRBV28	TRBD1	TRBJ1-5	TGTGCCAGCAGCCGTGGACAGGGGTATCAGCCCCAGCATTTT	CASSRGQGYQPQHF